Listed below are T cell receptor beta chains from one sample, sequenced in a study of response to subunit inactivated influenza vaccine. From the RT-PCR reads, TCRdb called clonotypes with MiXCR, one entry per CDR3 protein. There are 500,000 or so distinct CDR3 sequences in the sample; approximately 15% occur only once, and 3% lies in the top ten. The source material was CD4+ T cells sorted from PBMCs, sampled roughly 24 months after vaccination. These receptors were collected from a man between 50 and 69 years old who received an inactivated influenza vaccine. The CDR3 runs from the conserved cysteine through the conserved F or W. A D gene is named only where the DNA matches it firmly. Size is stated for part of the rows, as once, few or many counts, or as a class when the clone is expanded.

j_call v_call d_call clone_size cdr3_aa cdr3_nt
TRBJ2-2 TRBV10-3 NA NA CAIRAPFPAEELFF TGTGCCATCAGGGCTCCCTTCCCTGCGGAGGAGCTGTTTTTT
TRBJ2-1 TRBV4-3 TRBD2 few CASSQVSGGRNEQFF TGCGCCAGCAGCCAAGTTAGCGGGGGTCGAAATGAGCAGTTCTTC
TRBJ1-2 TRBV28 NA few CASSSRVGGYTF TGTGCCAGCAGTTCCAGGGTTGGTGGCTACACCTTC
TRBJ2-2 TRBV7-7 NA many CASSWDGELFF TGTGCCAGCAGCTGGGACGGGGAGCTGTTTTTT
TRBJ1-2 TRBV5-1 NA few CASSSGVEIHYGYTF TGCGCCAGCAGTTCCGGGGTAGAAATTCACTATGGCTACACCTTC
TRBJ2-3 TRBV20-1 TRBD2 many CSARDPRLAGDEDTQYF TGCAGTGCTAGAGATCCCAGACTAGCGGGAGATGAAGATACGCAGTATTTT
TRBJ2-4 TRBV6-2/TRBV6-3 TRBD1 few CASRTGQGLAKNIQYF TGTGCCAGCAGAACCGGACAGGGTTTGGCCAAAAACATTCAGTACTTC
TRBJ2-5 TRBV9 NA many CASSVGEQTQYF TGTGCCAGCAGCGTAGGAGAGCAGACCCAGTACTTC
TRBJ2-1 TRBV20-1 NA NA CSFYHNEQFF TGCAGTTTCTACCACAATGAGCAGTTCTTC
TRBJ2-1 TRBV7-2 NA NA CASSLAGYGSYNEQFF TGTGCCAGCAGCTTAGCAGGGTACGGCTCCTACAATGAGCAGTTCTTC
TRBJ1-1 TRBV28 NA few CASTTDANTEAFF TGTGCCAGCACCACCGACGCGAACACTGAAGCTTTCTTT
TRBJ2-2 TRBV29-1 TRBD2 few CSARLAGEAGELFF TGCAGCGCCCGTTTAGCGGGGGAAGCCGGGGAGCTGTTTTTT
TRBJ2-1 TRBV10-3 NA few CAISESNGNEQFF TGTGCCATCAGTGAGTCGAATGGGAATGAGCAGTTCTTC
TRBJ2-2 TRBV7-9 NA few CASSWAQTGELFF TGTGCCAGCAGCTGGGCCCAAACCGGGGAGCTGTTTTTT
TRBJ2-5 TRBV29-1 TRBD1 few CSVGRQGGETQYF TGCAGCGTAGGAAGACAGGGCGGAGAGACCCAGTACTTC
TRBJ1-2 TRBV5-8 NA NA CASSLGQEGYGYTF TGTGCCAGCAGCTTGGGACAGGAGGGCTATGGCTACACCTTC
TRBJ2-5 TRBV4-1 NA many CASSQDGQKQETQYF TGCGCCAGCAGCCAAGATGGGCAGAAACAAGAGACCCAGTACTTC
TRBJ2-7 TRBV5-1 TRBD1 many CASRLQGEGEQYF TGCGCCAGCAGGTTACAGGGGGAAGGTGAGCAGTACTTC
TRBJ2-3 TRBV20-1 TRBD2 NA CSAKGLAGGTVDTQYF TGCAGTGCTAAAGGACTAGCGGGGGGGACTGTAGATACGCAGTATTTT
TRBJ1-5 TRBV20-1 TRBD1 NA CSASGGQGGNQPQHF TGCAGTGCTTCAGGGGGCCAGGGTGGCAATCAGCCCCAGCATTTT
TRBJ2-5 TRBV7-9 NA few CASSLETETQYF TGTGCCAGCAGCTTAGAAACGGAGACCCAGTACTTC
TRBJ2-2 TRBV21-1 NA many CASSRDRKYTGELFF TGTGCCAGCAGTCGGGACAGAAAATACACCGGGGAGCTGTTTTTT
TRBJ1-2 TRBV6-1 NA few CASSGNRARHYGYTF TGTGCCAGCAGTGGGAACAGGGCCCGCCACTATGGCTACACCTTC
TRBJ2-7 TRBV7-9 NA NA CASSNGQGAGDEQYF TGTGCCAGCAGCAACGGACAGGGTGCGGGAGATGAGCAGTACTTC
TRBJ2-3 TRBV5-5 TRBD2 few CASSFRLAGALDTQYF TGTGCCAGCAGCTTTAGGCTAGCGGGGGCCCTAGATACGCAGTATTTT
TRBJ1-5 TRBV27 NA NA CAFRPHTGPQHF TGTGCCTTCCGGCCCCATACCGGGCCCCAGCATTTT
TRBJ1-3 TRBV3-1 NA many CASSQEGRSGNTIYF TGTGCCAGCAGCCAAGAGGGAAGATCTGGAAACACCATATATTTT
TRBJ2-2 TRBV4-3 NA NA CASSQDSRSELFF TGCGCCAGCAGCCAAGACTCCAGGTCGGAGCTGTTTTTT
TRBJ2-3 TRBV20-1 TRBD2 NA CSAPPTSGRSADTQYF TGCAGTGCTCCACCGACTAGCGGGAGAAGCGCAGATACGCAGTATTTT
TRBJ2-7 TRBV7-6 NA NA CASSLDRRPSYEQYF TGTGCCAGCAGCTTAGACAGACGGCCTTCCTACGAGCAGTACTTC
TRBJ2-6 TRBV4-2 TRBD2 many CASSPNLAASSVLTF TGTGCCAGCAGCCCTAACCTAGCGGCTAGCAGCGTCCTGACTTTC
TRBJ2-5 TRBV10-2 TRBD2 NA CASSDWLAGQETQYF TGCGCCAGCAGTGACTGGCTAGCGGGCCAAGAGACCCAGTACTTC
TRBJ2-5 TRBV5-5 NA few CASSLAQRSGNQETQYF TGTGCCAGCAGCTTGGCCCAGCGTAGCGGAAACCAAGAGACCCAGTACTTC
TRBJ1-5 TRBV12-3/TRBV12-4 TRBD1 NA CASSQQGASNQPQHF TGTGCCAGCAGTCAACAGGGGGCAAGCAATCAGCCCCAGCATTTT
TRBJ2-7 TRBV7-2 NA NA CASSLWTSYEQYF TGTGCCAGCAGCTTATGGACATCCTACGAGCAGTACTTC
TRBJ1-3 TRBV3-1 NA NA CASSLPPSGIGNTIYF TGTGCCAGCAGCCTCCCTCCGAGCGGAATAGGAAACACCATATATTTT
TRBJ2-7 TRBV20-1 TRBD2 NA CSARFLAGSYEQYF TGCAGTGCTAGGTTTTTAGCGGGATCCTACGAGCAGTACTTC
TRBJ1-1 TRBV7-8 NA few CASSLLSEGSTEAFF TGTGCCAGCAGCTTATTGTCGGAGGGCAGCACTGAAGCTTTCTTT
TRBJ2-7 TRBV7-9 TRBD1 many CASSRDRESSYEQYF TGTGCCAGCAGCCGAGACAGGGAAAGCTCCTACGAGCAGTACTTC
TRBJ2-1 TRBV7-2 NA NA CASSSRGAYNEQFF TGTGCCAGCAGCTCGCGCGGCGCGTACAATGAGCAGTTCTTC
TRBJ2-1 TRBV6-1 NA NA CASSPFGRGSYNEQFF TGTGCCAGCAGTCCGTTCGGACGGGGCTCCTACAATGAGCAGTTCTTC
TRBJ2-1 TRBV6-2/TRBV6-3 TRBD2 few CASRTTSPSEQFF TGTGCCAGCAGGACGACTAGCCCTTCTGAGCAGTTCTTC
TRBJ2-3 TRBV6-5 TRBD2 NA CASSYQGLAGADTQYF TGTGCCAGCAGTTACCAGGGACTAGCGGGGGCGGATACGCAGTATTTT
TRBJ1-3 TRBV12-3/TRBV12-4 NA few CASSLSGAGGNTIYF TGTGCCAGCAGTTTATCGGGGGCCGGAGGAAACACCATATATTTT
TRBJ2-7 TRBV7-8 NA NA CASSLEGRGYEQYF TGTGCCAGCAGCTTAGAGGGCAGGGGCTACGAGCAGTACTTC
TRBJ1-2 TRBV5-6 NA few CASSSPRGGYTF TGTGCCAGCAGCTCGCCTCGAGGTGGCTACACCTTC
TRBJ2-1 TRBV20-1 NA few CSASEEARGEQFF TGCAGTGCTAGTGAAGAGGCCCGCGGTGAGCAGTTCTTC
TRBJ2-3 TRBV7-7 NA NA CASSLDGWDTQYF TGTGCCAGCAGCTTAGATGGTTGGGATACGCAGTATTTT